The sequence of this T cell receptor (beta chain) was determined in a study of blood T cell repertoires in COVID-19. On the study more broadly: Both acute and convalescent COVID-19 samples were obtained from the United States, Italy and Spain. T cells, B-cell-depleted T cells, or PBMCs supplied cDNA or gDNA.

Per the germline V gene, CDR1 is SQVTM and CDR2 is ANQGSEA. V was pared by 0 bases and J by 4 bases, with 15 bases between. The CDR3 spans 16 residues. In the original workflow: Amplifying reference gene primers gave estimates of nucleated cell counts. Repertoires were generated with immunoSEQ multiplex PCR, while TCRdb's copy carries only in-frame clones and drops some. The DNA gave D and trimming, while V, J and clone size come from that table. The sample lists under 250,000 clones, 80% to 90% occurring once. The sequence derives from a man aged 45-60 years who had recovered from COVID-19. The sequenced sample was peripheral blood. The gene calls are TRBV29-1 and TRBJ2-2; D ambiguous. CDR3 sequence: CSVEDRTSYTTGELFF. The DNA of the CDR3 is TGCAGCGTTGAAGATCGCACTTCTTATACCACCGGGGAGCTGTTTTTT.